This TCR beta chain was retrieved from a study of blood T cell repertoires in COVID-19. Study context: Sources were T cells, B-cell-depleted T cells, or PBMCs; the material itself was cDNA or gDNA.

The repertoire was sequenced with immunoSEQ multiplex PCR; TCRdb's copy has only in-frame clones and lacks some. Here the sample spans approximately 110,000 clones, about 82% being singletons. The sequence derives from a human donor in a cohort sampled during active COVID-19. Sequenced: peripheral blood.

This CDR3 reads CASSLSPAGDGLRTEAFF. CDR3 DNA: TGTGCCAGCAGTTTATCGCCGGCAGGGGATGGTCTGAGGACTGAAGCTTTCTTT. The V gene is TRBV27, the J gene TRBJ1-1; perhaps TRBD1 as D (6 bases). The CDR3 has 18 amino acids. Trimming took 0 bases from V and 5 from J, leaving 22 bases between them. Germline CDR1 and CDR2: MNHEY and SMNVEV (reference sequence).